What follows is one T cell receptor beta chain and its context. The data were taken from a study of shared clonotypes between healthy human individuals. Produced via immunoSEQ multiplex PCR; TCRdb's table is partial and in-frame only. The table lists over a million clones, roughly 95% of them singletons, with 0.95% to 1.5% in the top ten. With 3 bases removed from V and 6 bases from J, the gap between germline ends came to 13 bases. The CDR3 sequence is 14 residues long. Germline loops: CDR1 MGHRA, CDR2 YSYEKL. J is TRBJ2-3 and V is TRBV4-1; D unclear. This clonotype originated in a man aged 25-40 years in good health. Sequencing used naive CD4+ T cells sorted from blood. Regarding subset: CD45RA+ positively selected. The CDR3 loop is CASSHGPDGDTQYF. The CDR3 DNA sequence: TGCGCCAGCAGCCACGGTCCTGATGGTGATACGCAGTATTTT.